The clone carrying this T cell receptor (beta chain) appeared a single time. Each CDR3 protein is one row after TCRdb ran MiXCR on the 5' RACE reads. The sample has 150,000 to 200,000 distinct CDR3 sequences, about 14% seen once. CDR1 SGHNT and CDR2 YYREEE come from the germline V gene (reference sequence). CDR3 length: 13 residues. V lost 4 bases and J 4 bases, leaving 12 bases between the germline ends. This entry belongs to a study of T-cell memory formation after mild COVID-19. The rearrangement joins TRBV5-4 to TRBJ2-7; no definite D call. What was sequenced was PBMCs or a T cell subset sorted from them (not recorded which). This sequence was found in an adult woman who had mild COVID-19 (a few samples of this study predate the infection). Cell type and time point are not known. In DNA form, the CDR3 reads TGTGCCAGCAGCGCGACCCTTGAATACGAGCAGTACTTC. As protein: CASSATLEYEQYF.